The present TCR beta chain was sequenced within a study of blood T cells in healthy people across ages. General study points: The fall in TCR beta diversity per million T cells was roughly linear with age.

The authors ran a second PCR of about 6 to 12 cycles using a sample-barcoded 5' primer and a J-beta primer mix. TCRdb processed the 5' RACE reads anew with MiXCR; each CDR3 protein has one entry. The sample shows some 1.5 million distinct CDR3 sequences, 35% to 45% of them seen only once. About this clonotype itself: Antigen: not known.

This CDR3 spans 16 amino acids. The V gene lost 2 bases and the J gene lost 5 bases, with 19 bases spanning the gap. Germline CDR1 and CDR2: LGHDT and YNNKEL (reference sequence). The gene calls are TRBV3-1 and TRBJ2-7; D uncertain. The sequencing sample was made of blood. This TCR derives from a woman aged 18-30 years in good health. CDR3 in DNA: TGTGCCAGCAGCCAACTCCCGCGAAGCTCCGCTCACGAGCAGTACTTC. This codes for CASSQLPRSSAHEQYF.